The rows below give T cell receptor beta chains drawn from one sample of a study of cytomegalovirus exposure and HLA in healthy donors. Assay used: immunoSEQ multiplex PCR; TCRdb lists only in-frame clones, some missing. Of some 310,000 clones listed, around 90% are singletons. The sequencing sample was made of PBMCs. The receptor source for this set is a man aged 25 to 45 in good health and CMV-seronegative. Both conserved end residues are part of each CDR3. D genes are given only for firm matches. Size is omitted from some rows. Given values are once, few, many or a class for expanded clones.

D,J,size,V,DNA,CDR3
.,TRBJ2-5,.,TRBV6-6,TGTGCCAGCAGTTACGTAACAGGCCAAGAGACCCAGTACTTC,CASSYVTGQETQYF
.,TRBJ1-6,few,TRBV27,TGTGCCAGCAGTTTACTCGGGGGGCAATCCTATAATTCACCCCTCCACTTT,CASSLLGGQSYNSPLHF
.,TRBJ1-1,.,TRBV5-1,TGCGCCAGCAGCTCTCGACGGGGAACTGAAGCTTTCTTT,CASSSRRGTEAFF
.,TRBJ1-1,once,TRBV2,TGTGCCAGCAGTGAAGCCGGTCGGGGGAACACTGAAGCTTTCTTT,CASSEAGRGNTEAFF
TRBD2,TRBJ2-3,.,TRBV6-5,TGTGCCAGCCGTAGCGGGGGGGCGGTAGATACGCAGTATTTT,CASRSGGAVDTQYF
TRBD1,TRBJ1-1,once,TRBV19,TGTGCCAGTAGTATCTACAGGGGGCATAACACTGAAGCTTTCTTT,CASSIYRGHNTEAFF
.,TRBJ1-1,.,TRBV6-1,TGTGCCAGCAGTGAACCGAGGATAGAGGTTGAAGCTTTCTTT,CASSEPRIEVEAFF
.,TRBJ2-3,.,TRBV7-9,TGTGCCAGCAGCCCCCCGAGGGCAGATACGCAGTATTTT,CASSPPRADTQYF
.,TRBJ1-1,.,TRBV29-1,TGCAGCGTTGACCCTGAGAGGAACACTGAAGCTTTCTTT,CSVDPERNTEAFF
.,TRBJ2-1,.,TRBV20-1,TGCAGTGCTAGAGATAGGAGTTTTCAGTTCTTC,CSARDRSFQFF
.,TRBJ2-5,.,TRBV9,TGTGCCAGCAGCCCCGAGACACAAGAGACCCAGTACTTC,CASSPETQETQYF
.,TRBJ2-3,.,TRBV5-5,TGTGCCAGCAGCCCCTCCGGGGGGCTCACAGATACGCAGTATTTT,CASSPSGGLTDTQYF
.,TRBJ1-3,once,TRBV6-6,TGTGCCACAGGGGCTGGAAACACCATATATTTT,CATGAGNTIYF
.,TRBJ2-3,.,TRBV5-1,TGCGCCAGCAGCTCACTAGCTAGCACAGATACGCAGTATTTT,CASSSLASTDTQYF
.,TRBJ2-5,.,TRBV6-5,TGTGCCAGCAGTTACAGGGGGGGGCAAGAGACCCAGTACTTC,CASSYRGGQETQYF
TRBD2,TRBJ2-1,.,TRBV5-6,TGTGCCAGCAGCCGAGCGGGGCTCTACAATGAGCAGTTCTTC,CASSRAGLYNEQFF
.,TRBJ1-4,.,TRBV19,TGTGCCAGTAGTATAACAGGGAATGAAAAACTGTTTTTT,CASSITGNEKLFF
.,TRBJ1-1,.,TRBV19,TGTGCCAGTAGTCATGACAGCCTTAACACTGAAGCTTTCTTT,CASSHDSLNTEAFF
TRBD1,TRBJ2-3,.,TRBV30,TGTGCCTGGGAGCCGACAGGGAGTTACACAGATACGCAGTATTTT,CAWEPTGSYTDTQYF
.,TRBJ1-2,.,TRBV5-1,TGCGCCAGCAGCTGGAATACAGGCAACTATGGCTACACCTTC,CASSWNTGNYGYTF
TRBD1,TRBJ1-2,.,TRBV6-5,TGTGCCAGCACCCAAACCGGGACAGGCTATGGCTACACCTTC,CASTQTGTGYGYTF
TRBD2,TRBJ2-5,.,TRBV11-3,TGTGCCAGCAGCTTACGGGGGGAAGAGACCCAGTACTTC,CASSLRGEETQYF
TRBD2,TRBJ2-2,.,TRBV5-1,TGCGCCAGCAGGTTGACTAGCGGTCCCGGGGAGCTGTTTTTT,CASRLTSGPGELFF
.,TRBJ2-1,.,TRBV4-3,TGCGCCAGCAGCCAAGACGAGGTAGCGTCGGTTGAGCAGTTCTTC,CASSQDEVASVEQFF
TRBD2,TRBJ2-1,.,TRBV5-1,TGCGCCAGCAGCATTAGCGGGGGTTCCTACAATGAGCAGTTCTTC,CASSISGGSYNEQFF
.,TRBJ1-3,.,TRBV10-3,TGTGCCATCAGGGGGGAGGGTGTCGGGAGACATACTGGAAACACCATATATTTT,CAIRGEGVGRHTGNTIYF
TRBD1,TRBJ1-2,once,TRBV7-9,TGTGCCAGCAGCTTAGCGGGACAGGGTTATTACTATGGCTACACCTTC,CASSLAGQGYYYGYTF
TRBD1,TRBJ1-6,.,TRBV7-9,TGTGCCAGCAGCTTAGGATATGGACAGGGAACTTCACCCCTCCACTTT,CASSLGYGQGTSPLHF
.,TRBJ1-1,.,TRBV5-1,TGCGCCAGCAGCTTGGAAGGGCAGGGTGCTGAAGCTTTCTTT,CASSLEGQGAEAFF
.,TRBJ1-2,.,TRBV19,TGTGCCAGTAATACAGGAGCTTGGGGCTACACCTTC,CASNTGAWGYTF
.,TRBJ1-2,.,TRBV5-5,TGTGCCAGCAGCCACCAAGGACAGTACAACTATGGCTACACCTTC,CASSHQGQYNYGYTF
TRBD2,TRBJ2-3,.,TRBV4-3,TGCGCCAGCAGCCAAGATAATTTCTCCGGACTAGGCGCAGATACGCAGTATTTT,CASSQDNFSGLGADTQYF
.,TRBJ1-1,.,TRBV19,TGTGCCAGTAGTATAACTCGTTGGTTAAACACTGAAGCTTTCTTT,CASSITRWLNTEAFF
TRBD1,TRBJ2-6,.,TRBV5-1,TGCGCCAGCAGCTTGGGTCAGGGGGCCTTTGGGGCCAACGTCCTGACTTTC,CASSLGQGAFGANVLTF
.,TRBJ2-7,.,TRBV13,TGTGCCAGCAGCTTAGGCCCCTCTACCTACGAGCAGTACTTC,CASSLGPSTYEQYF
TRBD1,TRBJ1-2,.,TRBV28,TGTGCCAGCAGTCCCCGGGTGACAGGGCTGAACTATGGCTACACCTTC,CASSPRVTGLNYGYTF
TRBD1,TRBJ1-1,.,TRBV7-9,TGTGCCAGCAGCCCCGGACAGGCGGAAGCTTTCTTT,CASSPGQAEAFF
.,TRBJ2-6,.,TRBV5-4,TGTGCCAGCAGCTTAGGGACACACCACTCTGGGGCCAACGTCCTGACTTTC,CASSLGTHHSGANVLTF
TRBD1,TRBJ1-2,.,TRBV15,TGTGCCACCAGCAGAGCAGGACAGGGGAACTATGGCTACACCTTC,CATSRAGQGNYGYTF
.,TRBJ1-1,.,TRBV21-1,TGTGCCAGCAGCAAAGAGGTTATAGACAGCATGAACACTGAAGCTTTCTTT,CASSKEVIDSMNTEAFF
TRBD2,TRBJ2-1,once,TRBV7-8,TGTGCCAGCAGCAAGGGACTAGCTGGCGGCTCCAATGAGCAGTTCTTC,CASSKGLAGGSNEQFF
.,TRBJ1-5,.,TRBV7-2,TGTGCCAGCAGCGCAACAGGGAGGGGGAATCAGCCCCAGCATTTT,CASSATGRGNQPQHF
.,TRBJ2-1,.,TRBV5-1,TGCGCCAGCAGCTTGGCCGCGCGCGAGACCTACAATGAGCAGTTCTTC,CASSLAARETYNEQFF
TRBD1,TRBJ1-2,.,TRBV4-1,TGCGCCAGCAGCACCCGGGACAGGGGCTATGGCTACACCTTC,CASSTRDRGYGYTF
TRBD1,TRBJ1-4,.,TRBV9,TGTGCCAGCAGCGTAGCGGACAGGGGAAGGGAAAAACTGTTTTTT,CASSVADRGREKLFF
.,TRBJ1-6,.,TRBV7-7,TGTGCCAGCAGCATCGAGACAAATTCACCCCTCCACTTT,CASSIETNSPLHF
.,TRBJ1-2,.,TRBV20-1,TGCAGTACTTCCTATGGCTACACCTTC,CSTSYGYTF
TRBD2,TRBJ2-5,.,TRBV5-1,TGCGCCAGCAGCTTGGATCCAGCGGGGGGCGGAGAGACCCAGTACTTC,CASSLDPAGGGETQYF
.,TRBJ1-2,.,TRBV7-9,TGTGCCAGCAGCACAGCTAACTATGGCTACACCTTC,CASSTANYGYTF
.,TRBJ1-5,once,TRBV12-5,TGTGCTAGTGCTTTGGTCGCCGGGAATCAGCCCCAGCATTTT,CASALVAGNQPQHF
.,TRBJ1-4,.,TRBV4-2,TGTGCCAGCAGCCAAGATCCTTCCCGTCCCGAAAAACTGTTTTTT,CASSQDPSRPEKLFF
.,TRBJ2-5,once,TRBV4-1,TGCGCCAGCAGCCACCGGGGGGCGGGGGCGTGGGAGACCCAGTACTTC,CASSHRGAGAWETQYF
.,TRBJ2-7,once,TRBV6-6,TGTGCCAGCAGTTACTCGAAGGGGGGGCGGTACTACGAGCAGTACTTC,CASSYSKGGRYYEQYF
TRBD1,TRBJ1-4,.,TRBV9,TGTGCCAGCAGCTCCAGGACAGGGGCAAGCGAAAAACTGTTTTTT,CASSSRTGASEKLFF
.,TRBJ1-1,.,TRBV6-5,TGTGCCAGCAGTTACTTCGGAGGCACTGAAGCTTTCTTT,CASSYFGGTEAFF
TRBD2,TRBJ2-1,.,TRBV15,TGTGCCACCAGCAGAGGACGGGGGGGCAGTGAGCAGTTCTTC,CATSRGRGGSEQFF
TRBD1,TRBJ1-2,.,TRBV19,TGTGCCAGTAGGTTCGGGAGACAGGGAGGTGGCTACACCTTC,CASRFGRQGGGYTF
TRBD2,TRBJ2-7,once,TRBV7-2,TGTGCCAGCAGCTTAGGACTAGCGGGGGGTTACGAGCAGTACTTC,CASSLGLAGGYEQYF
TRBD1,TRBJ2-5,once,TRBV7-9,TGTGCCAGCAGCCGCGTAGAGGGGGCTGGGGAGACCCAGTACTTC,CASSRVEGAGETQYF
.,TRBJ1-2,.,TRBV27,TGTGCCAGCAGTTTAGGTGGGGGGATAAACTATGGCTACACCTTC,CASSLGGGINYGYTF